The rows below give T cell receptor beta chains drawn from one sample of a study of T cell responses to AZD1222 COVID-19 vaccine. The repertoire was sequenced with immunoSEQ multiplex PCR; TCRdb's copy has only in-frame clones and lacks some. The sample has about 120,000 clones, 70% to 90% seen once. The input for sequencing was peripheral blood, taken on day 0 of MenACWY control vaccination. The source is an adult in good health. CDR3s include the opening cysteine and the closing phenylalanine or tryptophan. D genes are given only for firm matches. Size is stated for part of the rows, as once, few or many counts, or as a class when the clone is expanded.

cdr3_aa cdr3_nt j_call d_call v_call clone_size
CAIRQGSVNTEAFF TGTGCCATCAGGCAAGGGTCGGTGAACACTGAAGCTTTCTTT TRBJ1-1 . TRBV10-3 .
CASSLAIGYEQYF TGTGCCAGCAGCTTGGCAATAGGGTACGAGCAGTACTTC TRBJ2-7 . TRBV7-9 .
CASSPPVGTEAFF TGTGCCAGCAGTCCACCGGTAGGGACTGAAGCTTTCTTT TRBJ1-1 . TRBV28 .
CASSQDGGGDQPQHF TGCGCCAGCAGCCAAGATGGGGGCGGGGATCAGCCCCAGCATTTT TRBJ1-5 . TRBV4-3 .
CASSYSLGDEQFF TGTGCCAGCAGTTACTCCCTGGGTGATGAGCAGTTCTTC TRBJ2-1 . TRBV6-5 once
CASSPGTELYGYTF TGTGCCAGCTCACCGGGGACAGAGCTTTATGGCTACACCTTC TRBJ1-2 TRBD1 TRBV18 .
CASSQGWSGANYGYTF TGTGCCAGCAGCCAAGGATGGAGCGGTGCTAACTATGGCTACACCTTC TRBJ1-2 . TRBV3-1/TRBV3-2 few
CASSLDRGNYGYTF TGTGCCAGCAGTCTGGACAGGGGGAACTATGGCTACACCTTC TRBJ1-2 TRBD1 TRBV7-2 .
CASQAGGEKLFF TGCGCCAGCCAGGCTGGAGGTGAAAAACTGTTTTTT TRBJ1-4 . TRBV10-2 .
CASSFRAGGIQETQYF TGTGCCAGCAGCTTCCGGGCCGGGGGGATACAAGAGACCCAGTACTTC TRBJ2-5 TRBD2 TRBV7-2 .
CASSPVQGYLEKLFF TGTGCCAGCAGCCCCGTACAGGGGTATCTAGAAAAACTGTTTTTT TRBJ1-4 TRBD1 TRBV7-8 few
CASSLLSDYEQYF TGTGCCAGCAGTCTTCTATCCGATTACGAGCAGTACTTC TRBJ2-7 . TRBV28 .
CASSLGTGYEKLFF TGTGCCAGCAGTTTAGGGACAGGGTACGAAAAACTGTTTTTT TRBJ1-4 TRBD1 TRBV28 .
CAWSVLWDRGKGGYTF TGTGCCTGGAGTGTACTATGGGACAGGGGAAAAGGTGGCTACACCTTC TRBJ1-2 TRBD1 TRBV30 .
CATSRDSPVYEQYF TGTGCCACCAGCAGAGATTCCCCTGTCTACGAGCAGTACTTC TRBJ2-7 . TRBV15 .
CASSLNSPRRETQYF TGTGCCAGCTCACTTAACAGTCCCCGGAGAGAGACCCAGTACTTC TRBJ2-5 . TRBV18 .
CASRLAVYPPDGKYSNQPQHF TGTGCAAGTCGCTTAGCGGTCTACCCCCCGGACGGGAAATATAGCAATCAGCCCCAGCATTTT TRBJ1-5 . TRBV12-2 .
CAWRGPWTGIMVRYGYTF TGTGCCTGGAGGGGACCTTGGACAGGGATTATGGTACGCTATGGCTACACCTTC TRBJ1-2 TRBD1 TRBV30 .
CASSPARGDGSDEQYF TGTGCCAGCAGCCCCGCTCGAGGGGACGGGTCTGACGAGCAGTACTTC TRBJ2-7 . TRBV28 .
CASSDKTSSLYNSPLHF TGTGCCAGCAGTGATAAGACAAGTTCCCTCTATAATTCACCCCTCCACTTT TRBJ1-6 . TRBV27 .
CAWSLGTGATDTQYF TGTGCCTGGAGTCTAGGGACAGGGGCCACAGATACGCAGTATTTT TRBJ2-3 TRBD1 TRBV30 .
CSVELAGSNTEAFF TGCAGCGTTGAACTAGCAGGGTCGAACACTGAAGCTTTCTTT TRBJ1-1 . TRBV29-1 .
CASTSGGLGTGELFF TGTGCCAGCACTAGCGGGGGGTTGGGCACCGGGGAGCTGTTTTTT TRBJ2-2 TRBD2 TRBV9 .
CASSEAPGGYGYTF TGTGCCAGCAGTGAAGCCCCGGGGGGCTATGGCTACACCTTC TRBJ1-2 . TRBV6-1 .
CASSLKGPNYGYTF TGTGCCAGCAGTTTGAAGGGACCTAACTATGGCTACACCTTC TRBJ1-2 . TRBV27 once
CSVLSSSYEQYF TGCAGCGTCCTCAGCAGCTCCTACGAGCAGTACTTC TRBJ2-7 . TRBV29-1 .
CASSFRGSDTQYF TGTGCCAGCAGCTTTCGGGGATCAGATACGCAGTATTTT TRBJ2-3 . TRBV11-2 .
CASNLAGGPYEQYF TGTGCCAGCAACTTAGCGGGAGGGCCCTACGAGCAGTACTTC TRBJ2-7 TRBD2 TRBV9 .
CASSPSPGSHYGYTF TGTGCCAGCAGCCCCTCTCCGGGAAGTCACTATGGCTACACCTTC TRBJ1-2 . TRBV9 once
CASSVTAGFLREAFF TGTGCCAGCAGCGTGACCGCCGGGTTCCTGCGGGAAGCTTTCTTT TRBJ1-1 . TRBV7-2 .
CASRGQYEKLFF TGTGCCAGCAGGGGACAGTATGAAAAACTGTTTTTT TRBJ1-4 TRBD1 TRBV3-1/TRBV3-2 once
CASSYARRYEQYF TGTGCCAGCAGTTACGCACGCCGATACGAGCAGTACTTC TRBJ2-7 . TRBV6-6 .
CASSLAGPDSPLHF TGTGCCAGCAGCTTAGCGGGCCCCGATTCACCCCTCCACTTT TRBJ1-6 . TRBV7-9 .
CASSPYGGGFADTQYF TGTGCCAGCAGCCCCTACGGCGGGGGTTTCGCAGATACGCAGTATTTT TRBJ2-3 TRBD2 TRBV7-9 .
CASRTGRLNTEAFF TGTGCCAGCAGGACGGGACGCCTGAACACTGAAGCTTTCTTT TRBJ1-1 . TRBV6-1 .
CASSLVSHGYEQYF TGTGCCAGCAGCTTAGTGTCACATGGCTACGAGCAGTACTTC TRBJ2-7 . TRBV11-2 .
CATSDEITSGGLTRAQETQYF TGTGCCACCAGTGACGAGATAACTAGCGGGGGCCTCACCAGAGCACAAGAGACCCAGTACTTC TRBJ2-5 TRBD2 TRBV24-1 .
CASSQVYYEQYF TGCGCCAGCAGCCAAGTTTACTACGAGCAGTACTTC TRBJ2-7 . TRBV4-3 .
CASSFVAGDTQYF TGTGCCAGCAGCTTTGTGGCTGGAGATACGCAGTATTTT TRBJ2-3 . TRBV7-6 .
CATSDPRWGTGGPKSSYNEQFF TGTGCCACCAGTGACCCAAGGTGGGGGACAGGGGGCCCCAAGAGCTCCTACAATGAGCAGTTCTTC TRBJ2-1 TRBD1 TRBV24-1 .
CASSLGSYGYTF TGTGCCAGCAGTTTGGGTAGCTATGGCTACACCTTC TRBJ1-2 . TRBV25-1 .
CASSLVPEDQPQHF TGTGCCAGCAGCTTGGTACCCGAGGATCAGCCCCAGCATTTT TRBJ1-5 . TRBV5-4 .
CAWTWDSRPTEAFF TGTGCCTGGACCTGGGACAGTAGACCCACTGAAGCTTTCTTT TRBJ1-1 TRBD1 TRBV30 .
CASSQEPGGTVGNTIYF TGCGCCAGCAGCCAAGAACCAGGCGGGACAGTCGGAAACACCATATATTTT TRBJ1-3 TRBD1 TRBV4-3 .
CASSLAGSWGQETQYF TGTGCCAGCAGCTTAGCGGGGTCTTGGGGACAAGAGACCCAGTACTTC TRBJ2-5 . TRBV7-2 .
CASSPDRGSGSPLHF TGTGCCAGCAGCCCTGACAGGGGGAGCGGTTCACCCCTCCACTTT TRBJ1-6 TRBD1 TRBV7-2 .
CASSQGVAGANVLTF TGTGCCAGCTCACAAGGGGTGGCTGGGGCCAACGTCCTGACTTTC TRBJ2-6 . TRBV18 .
CASSLQIRGENSPLHF TGTGCCAGCTCACTACAGATCCGGGGTGAAAATTCACCCCTCCACTTT TRBJ1-6 . TRBV18 .
CASRPTSGSYNEQFF TGTGCCAGTAGACCGACTAGCGGATCCTACAATGAGCAGTTCTTC TRBJ2-1 TRBD2 TRBV19 .
CASSRTGVGNTIYF TGTGCCAGCAGCCGGACAGGGGTGGGAAACACCATATATTTT TRBJ1-3 TRBD1 TRBV6-5 .
CASSPRGTNEKLFF TGTGCCAGCAGTCCAAGGGGGACTAATGAAAAACTGTTTTTT TRBJ1-4 . TRBV7-7 .
CASSSRQGAGEQYF TGTGCCAGCAGCTCACGACAGGGGGCGGGCGAGCAGTACTTC TRBJ2-7 TRBD1 TRBV7-2 .
CASSAIALINEQFF TGCGCCAGCAGCGCTATAGCCTTAATCAATGAGCAGTTCTTC TRBJ2-1 . TRBV10-1 .
CASTQTGGAARGYTF TGTGCCAGCACCCAAACAGGGGGCGCCGCTAGAGGCTACACCTTC TRBJ1-2 TRBD1 TRBV28 .
CASRFDRSSNQPQHF TGTGCCAGTAGGTTCGACAGATCTAGCAATCAGCCCCAGCATTTT TRBJ1-5 . TRBV19 .